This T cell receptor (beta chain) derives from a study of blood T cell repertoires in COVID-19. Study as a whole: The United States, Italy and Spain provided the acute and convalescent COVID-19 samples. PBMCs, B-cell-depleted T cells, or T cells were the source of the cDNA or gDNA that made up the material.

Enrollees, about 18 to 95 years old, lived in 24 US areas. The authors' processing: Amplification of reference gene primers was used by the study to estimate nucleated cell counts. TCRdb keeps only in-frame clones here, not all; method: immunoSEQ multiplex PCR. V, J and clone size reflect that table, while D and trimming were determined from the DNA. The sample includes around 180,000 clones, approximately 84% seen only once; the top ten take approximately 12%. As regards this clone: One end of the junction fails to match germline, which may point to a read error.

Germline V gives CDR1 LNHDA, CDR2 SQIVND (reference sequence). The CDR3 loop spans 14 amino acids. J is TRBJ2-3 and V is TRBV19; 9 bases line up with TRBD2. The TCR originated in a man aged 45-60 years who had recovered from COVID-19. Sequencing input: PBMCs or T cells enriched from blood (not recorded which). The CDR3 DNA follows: TGTGCCAGTAGTATGGGAGGGCCCGGGACTAGCTCTTTTTTT. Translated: CASSMGGPGTSSFF.